What follows is one T cell receptor beta chain and its context. No antigen is known for it. The conserved final phenylalanine or tryptophan is absent from the CDR3, which likely points to a read error. Genomic DNA, serving as template, underwent TCR beta VDJ and CDR3 profiling. TCRdb used MiXCR to reprocess the reads, holding one entry per CDR3 protein. The table shows about 190,000 distinct CDR3 sequences, with around 59% occurring only once. This specimen comes from a study of CD8+CD57+ T cells in acquired aplastic anemia. The V gene end was trimmed by 3 bases and the J gene end by 3 bases; junction bases not matched to a gene: 9. This CDR3 has 17 residues. Germline V gene sequence: CDR1 LNHDA, CDR2 SQIVND (reference sequence). Broader study findings: Both patients and controls carried the same twenty-nine CD8+ CDR3 sequences.

This rearrangement joins TRBV19 to TRBJ1-5; 9 bases agree with TRBD1. The TCR was taken from a human donor in good health, serving as a control. Sequencing input: sorted CD4+, CD8+, or CD8+CD57+ T cells (not recorded which) from PBMCs. The CDR3 DNA reads as TGTGCCAGTAGTATCCAGGGACAGGGAAGTCACAATCAGCCCCAGCATCTT. Translating it yields CASSIQGQGSHNQPQHL.